The clone carrying this TCR beta chain came up many times. Amplified TCR beta CDR3 regions were obtained using RNA transcripts as template. HTBI primers were employed in first-round RT-PCR, then a second-round multiplex PCR followed. TCRdb redid the calling of the multiplex PCR reads with MiXCR, one entry per CDR3 protein. The top ten clones hold about 1.4% of a sample with a few hundred thousand distinct CDR3 sequences, around 20% of them seen once. These data are taken from a study of Graves' ophthalmopathy and Graves' hyperthyroidism. Across the whole study: Peripheral blood was collected at initial diagnosis, before any treatment.

The TCR comes from a woman between 18 and 29 years old with Graves' ophthalmopathy. Sequencing input: peripheral blood.

In DNA, the CDR3 is TGTGCCAGCAGCTACGGGACAGGAGAACGCTCTGGAAACACCATATATTTT. It translates to CASSYGTGERSGNTIYF. The rearrangement uses TRBV11-2 and TRBJ1-3; 8 bases match TRBD1. The CDR3 extends over 17 amino acids. The V gene's germline CDR1 is SGHAT and CDR2 FQNNGV. V shed 4 bases, J shed 0 bases, and the junction held 8 bases outside the gene matches. The full variable domain, its missing parts supplied by reference TRBV11-2 and TRBJ1-3, is EAGVAQSPRYKIIEKRQSVAFWCNPISGHATLYWYQQILGQGPKLLIQFQNNGVVDDSQLPKDRFSAERLKGVDSTLKIQPAKLEDSAVYLCASSYGTGERSGNTIYFGEGSWLTVV.